Listed below are T cell receptor beta chains from one sample, sequenced in a study of CD8+ T cells in alopecia areata. Profiled with immunoSEQ multiplex PCR; TCRdb holds only in-frame clones, not every one. The sample holds tens of thousands of clones, roughly 51% seen once. Sequencing was carried out using NKG2D-high CD8+ T cells sorted from blood. Source of these receptors: a human donor with alopecia areata. Each CDR3 is given with its conserved first and last residue. The order of the fields is clone size, J gene, D gene, V gene, CDR3 protein, CDR3 DNA. The D gene is left open where the match is weak. Clone size is not always given. Where it is, it says once, few, many or a class for expanded clones.

abundance: NA; j_gene: TRBJ2-7; d_gene: NA; v_gene: TRBV20-1; CDR3aa: CSAPRGNEQYF; CDR3nt: TGCAGTGCTCCCAGGGGCAACGAGCAGTACTTC
abundance: NA; j_gene: TRBJ1-5; d_gene: TRBD1; v_gene: TRBV7-9; CDR3aa: CASSTDRATGQPQHF; CDR3nt: TGTGCCAGCAGCACAGACAGGGCGACGGGTCAGCCCCAGCATTTT
abundance: NA; j_gene: TRBJ2-4; d_gene: TRBD2; v_gene: TRBV7-2; CDR3aa: CASSLERVVGGGWNIQYF; CDR3nt: TGTGCCAGCAGCTTAGAAAGGGTCGTCGGCGGGGGTTGGAACATTCAGTACTTC
abundance: NA; j_gene: TRBJ2-3; d_gene: NA; v_gene: TRBV29-1; CDR3aa: CSVAGTISGDTQYF; CDR3nt: TGCAGCGTCGCCGGGACGATCTCCGGAGATACGCAGTATTTT
abundance: few; j_gene: TRBJ1-1; d_gene: NA; v_gene: TRBV28; CDR3aa: CASSPRWGTSEAFF; CDR3nt: TGTGCCAGCAGTCCCCGGTGGGGTACCTCTGAAGCTTTCTTT
abundance: NA; j_gene: TRBJ2-5; d_gene: TRBD1; v_gene: TRBV5-6; CDR3aa: CASSLGQAIETQYF; CDR3nt: TGTGCCAGCAGCCTCGGACAGGCCATCGAGACCCAGTACTTC
abundance: once; j_gene: TRBJ2-1; d_gene: NA; v_gene: TRBV6-5; CDR3aa: CASSYSRGNEQFF; CDR3nt: TGTGCCAGCAGTTACTCTAGGGGCAATGAGCAGTTCTTC
abundance: NA; j_gene: TRBJ2-7; d_gene: NA; v_gene: TRBV29-1; CDR3aa: CSHEGSSGEQYF; CDR3nt: TGCAGCCACGAAGGGAGTAGTGGAGAGCAGTACTTC
abundance: NA; j_gene: TRBJ2-3; d_gene: NA; v_gene: TRBV5-6; CDR3aa: CASSFGTSPTDTQYF; CDR3nt: TGTGCCAGCAGCTTCGGGACCAGCCCAACAGATACGCAGTATTTT
abundance: NA; j_gene: TRBJ2-1; d_gene: NA; v_gene: TRBV28; CDR3aa: CASSLFGGQFF; CDR3nt: TGTGCCAGCAGTCTTTTCGGAGGGCAGTTCTTC
abundance: NA; j_gene: TRBJ2-3; d_gene: TRBD2; v_gene: TRBV29-1; CDR3aa: CSVDGLAGSEADTQYF; CDR3nt: TGCAGCGTTGATGGACTAGCGGGGTCCGAAGCAGATACGCAGTATTTT
abundance: NA; j_gene: TRBJ1-5; d_gene: NA; v_gene: TRBV4-1; CDR3aa: CASSHRTGQGGQPQHF; CDR3nt: TGCGCCAGCAGCCACCGAACGGGGCAGGGAGGTCAGCCCCAGCATTTT
abundance: NA; j_gene: TRBJ2-1; d_gene: NA; v_gene: TRBV30; CDR3aa: CAWVEGSSYNEQFF; CDR3nt: TGTGCCTGGGTCGAGGGTAGCTCCTACAATGAGCAGTTCTTC
abundance: NA; j_gene: TRBJ1-5; d_gene: NA; v_gene: TRBV5-1; CDR3aa: CASSEGLYSNQPQHF; CDR3nt: TGCGCCAGCAGCGAGGGACTGTATAGCAATCAGCCCCAGCATTTT
abundance: NA; j_gene: TRBJ1-4; d_gene: NA; v_gene: TRBV29-1; CDR3aa: CSAETMEKLFF; CDR3nt: TGCAGCGCCGAAACGATGGAAAAACTGTTTTTT
abundance: NA; j_gene: TRBJ2-7; d_gene: NA; v_gene: TRBV25-1; CDR3aa: CASSDWDTAYEQYF; CDR3nt: TGTGCCAGCAGTGATTGGGACACAGCCTACGAGCAGTACTTC
abundance: NA; j_gene: TRBJ2-1; d_gene: TRBD2; v_gene: TRBV7-9; CDR3aa: CASSATILAGGLDNEQFF; CDR3nt: TGTGCCAGCAGCGCAACAATTTTAGCGGGAGGGCTGGACAATGAGCAGTTCTTC
abundance: NA; j_gene: TRBJ1-1; d_gene: NA; v_gene: TRBV19; CDR3aa: CASSSLRWGTEAFF; CDR3nt: TGTGCCAGTAGTTCCCTGAGATGGGGCACTGAAGCTTTCTTT
abundance: few; j_gene: TRBJ2-1; d_gene: NA; v_gene: TRBV2; CDR3aa: CASRDTLNNEQFF; CDR3nt: TGTGCCAGTAGAGACACATTAAACAATGAGCAGTTCTTC
abundance: NA; j_gene: TRBJ2-1; d_gene: NA; v_gene: TRBV27; CDR3aa: CASSKGPNNEQFF; CDR3nt: TGTGCCAGCAGCAAGGGACCAAACAATGAGCAGTTCTTC
abundance: once; j_gene: TRBJ2-7; d_gene: NA; v_gene: TRBV30; CDR3aa: CAWSIGGAYEQYF; CDR3nt: TGTGCCTGGAGTATAGGGGGGGCGTACGAGCAGTACTTC
abundance: few; j_gene: TRBJ2-7; d_gene: NA; v_gene: TRBV4-3; CDR3aa: CASSQAQGNSYEQYF; CDR3nt: TGCGCCAGCAGCCAAGCACAGGGTAACTCCTACGAGCAGTACTTC
abundance: NA; j_gene: TRBJ2-3; d_gene: NA; v_gene: TRBV30; CDR3aa: CAWTTRGTQTSTDTQYF; CDR3nt: TGTGCCTGGACGACGAGGGGGACTCAAACTAGCACAGATACGCAGTATTTT
abundance: NA; j_gene: TRBJ2-5; d_gene: NA; v_gene: TRBV6-1; CDR3aa: CASRFQETQYF; CDR3nt: TGTGCCAGTAGGTTCCAAGAGACCCAGTACTTC
abundance: NA; j_gene: TRBJ2-7; d_gene: NA; v_gene: TRBV2; CDR3aa: CASHPTDGREYF; CDR3nt: TGTGCCAGCCACCCTACCGACGGCCGTGAGTACTTC
abundance: few; j_gene: TRBJ1-1; d_gene: NA; v_gene: TRBV4-1; CDR3aa: CASSRSLGDTEAFF; CDR3nt: TGCGCCAGCAGCCGGAGTCTTGGGGATACTGAAGCTTTCTTT
abundance: NA; j_gene: TRBJ2-7; d_gene: TRBD1; v_gene: TRBV9; CDR3aa: CASSVTGEPYEQYF; CDR3nt: TGTGCCAGCAGCGTGACAGGGGAACCCTACGAGCAGTACTTC
abundance: NA; j_gene: TRBJ2-1; d_gene: NA; v_gene: TRBV27; CDR3aa: CASSLSPYNEQFF; CDR3nt: TGTGCCAGCAGTTTATCCCCCTACAATGAGCAGTTCTTC
abundance: NA; j_gene: TRBJ2-5; d_gene: TRBD1; v_gene: TRBV19; CDR3aa: CASSGFGSGGETQYF; CDR3nt: TGTGCCAGTAGTGGTTTCGGGTCAGGGGGAGAGACCCAGTACTTC
abundance: few; j_gene: TRBJ2-7; d_gene: NA; v_gene: TRBV2; CDR3aa: CASSDGYEQYF; CDR3nt: TGTGCCAGCAGTGACGGCTACGAGCAGTACTTC
abundance: NA; j_gene: TRBJ2-3; d_gene: TRBD1; v_gene: TRBV29-1; CDR3aa: CSARTGAFDTQYF; CDR3nt: TGCAGCGCCAGGACAGGGGCATTTGATACGCAGTATTTT
abundance: NA; j_gene: TRBJ1-2; d_gene: TRBD1; v_gene: TRBV29-1; CDR3aa: CSVPSDRDILHYGYTF; CDR3nt: TGCAGCGTACCCTCCGACAGGGACATTCTGCACTATGGCTACACCTTC
abundance: NA; j_gene: TRBJ2-7; d_gene: NA; v_gene: TRBV13; CDR3aa: CASSFGLLYEQYF; CDR3nt: TGTGCCAGCAGCTTCGGACTCCTCTACGAGCAGTACTTC
abundance: few; j_gene: TRBJ2-7; d_gene: NA; v_gene: TRBV11-2; CDR3aa: CASVPPYGSIHEQYF; CDR3nt: TGTGCCAGCGTCCCCCCCTACGGGAGTATCCACGAGCAGTACTTC
abundance: NA; j_gene: TRBJ2-5; d_gene: NA; v_gene: TRBV27; CDR3aa: CASSSYRAPLGSRETQYF; CDR3nt: TGTGCCAGCAGTTCGTACAGGGCCCCACTAGGGTCGCGGGAGACCCAGTACTTC
abundance: NA; j_gene: TRBJ2-1; d_gene: TRBD1; v_gene: TRBV6-6; CDR3aa: CASSFPGQGANEQFF; CDR3nt: TGTGCCAGCAGTTTTCCGGGACAGGGGGCTAATGAGCAGTTCTTC
abundance: NA; j_gene: TRBJ2-2; d_gene: TRBD2; v_gene: TRBV7-9; CDR3aa: CASSWTSGGLTGELFF; CDR3nt: TGTGCCAGCAGCTGGACTAGCGGGGGTCTCACCGGGGAGCTGTTTTTT
abundance: NA; j_gene: TRBJ1-1; d_gene: NA; v_gene: TRBV29-1; CDR3aa: CSTYQESGTEAFF; CDR3nt: TGCAGCACCTACCAGGAGTCGGGCACTGAAGCTTTCTTT
abundance: NA; j_gene: TRBJ2-1; d_gene: NA; v_gene: TRBV30; CDR3aa: CAWSDTGREQFF; CDR3nt: TGTGCCTGGAGTGACACAGGTCGTGAGCAGTTCTTC
abundance: NA; j_gene: TRBJ2-5; d_gene: NA; v_gene: TRBV5-4; CDR3aa: CASSLGQQETQYF; CDR3nt: TGTGCCAGCAGCTTGGGGCAGCAAGAGACCCAGTACTTC
abundance: few; j_gene: TRBJ2-7; d_gene: TRBD2; v_gene: TRBV4-3; CDR3aa: CASSQGLAATYEQYF; CDR3nt: TGCGCCAGCAGCCAAGGACTAGCGGCAACCTACGAGCAGTACTTC
abundance: few; j_gene: TRBJ1-5; d_gene: NA; v_gene: TRBV9; CDR3aa: CASSVGGRSNQPQHF; CDR3nt: TGTGCCAGCAGCGTCGGAGGTAGGAGCAATCAGCCCCAGCATTTT
abundance: few; j_gene: TRBJ2-5; d_gene: NA; v_gene: TRBV29-1; CDR3aa: CSVEDLGGQETQYF; CDR3nt: TGCAGCGTTGAAGATCTTGGTGGCCAAGAGACCCAGTACTTC
abundance: NA; j_gene: TRBJ1-5; d_gene: TRBD1; v_gene: TRBV28; CDR3aa: CASSFRDSPGQPQHF; CDR3nt: TGTGCCAGCAGTTTCCGGGACAGTCCGGGGCAGCCCCAGCATTTT
abundance: few; j_gene: TRBJ2-7; d_gene: TRBD1; v_gene: TRBV29-1; CDR3aa: CSVYPTGEGEQYF; CDR3nt: TGCAGCGTTTACCCGACAGGGGAAGGCGAGCAGTACTTC
abundance: NA; j_gene: TRBJ1-2; d_gene: NA; v_gene: TRBV27; CDR3aa: CASSSGNYGYTF; CDR3nt: TGTGCCAGCAGTTCAGGGAACTATGGCTACACCTTC
abundance: NA; j_gene: TRBJ1-6; d_gene: NA; v_gene: TRBV27; CDR3aa: CASSPRNSPLHF; CDR3nt: TGTGCCAGCAGTCCGAGGAATTCACCCCTCCACTTT
abundance: NA; j_gene: TRBJ2-5; d_gene: NA; v_gene: TRBV4-1; CDR3aa: CASSQGIGLGETQYF; CDR3nt: TGCGCCAGCAGCCAAGGGATCGGCCTCGGAGAGACCCAGTACTTC
abundance: few; j_gene: TRBJ2-4; d_gene: NA; v_gene: TRBV29-1; CDR3aa: CSVVLRNIQYF; CDR3nt: TGCAGCGTTGTGCTACGAAACATTCAGTACTTC
abundance: NA; j_gene: TRBJ1-3; d_gene: NA; v_gene: TRBV29-1; CDR3aa: CSFDTGLGSGNTIYF; CDR3nt: TGCAGCTTTGACACAGGGTTAGGCTCTGGAAACACCATATATTTT
abundance: few; j_gene: TRBJ1-4; d_gene: NA; v_gene: TRBV7-9; CDR3aa: CASSLVSALGGKLFF; CDR3nt: TGTGCCAGCAGCTTAGTATCCGCCCTCGGGGGAAAACTGTTTTTT
abundance: NA; j_gene: TRBJ2-1; d_gene: TRBD2; v_gene: TRBV29-1; CDR3aa: CSALAGGPNEQFF; CDR3nt: TGCAGCGCGCTAGCGGGGGGCCCCAATGAGCAGTTCTTC
abundance: NA; j_gene: TRBJ2-1; d_gene: NA; v_gene: TRBV4-1; CDR3aa: CASSLRPPGRYNEQFF; CDR3nt: TGCGCCAGCAGCCTCCGCCCCCCGGGGAGATACAATGAGCAGTTCTTC
abundance: NA; j_gene: TRBJ2-3; d_gene: TRBD1; v_gene: TRBV5-6; CDR3aa: CASSLGTGRPDTQYF; CDR3nt: TGTGCCAGCAGCTTGGGGACAGGGCGCCCAGATACGCAGTATTTT